This T cell receptor beta chain came from a study of cytomegalovirus exposure and HLA in healthy donors. PCR employed 60 Vbeta and 13 Jbeta primers. The method was immunoSEQ multiplex PCR; TCRdb's version includes in-frame clones alone and lacks a portion of them. The data show around 200,000 clones, with under 85% seen just once and 10% to 13% held by the top ten. This CDR3 is 14 amino acids long. CDR1 is MNHNS, CDR2 SASEGT, per germline. Trimming pared 4 bases from V and 3 bases from J, leaving 10 bases between. Study-wide results and caveats: The study labeled 164 TCR beta chains cytomegalovirus-associated.

Of note for this clone: Its antigen remains unidentified.

The receptor was derived from a woman between 50 and 59 years old in good health and CMV-seropositive. Sequences were obtained from PBMCs. The J gene is TRBJ1-5, the V gene TRBV6-1, with D hard to call. CDR3 DNA: TGTGCCAGCAGTGGTAGGCAGGCCAATCAGCCCCAGCATTTT. Its translation: CASSGRQANQPQHF.